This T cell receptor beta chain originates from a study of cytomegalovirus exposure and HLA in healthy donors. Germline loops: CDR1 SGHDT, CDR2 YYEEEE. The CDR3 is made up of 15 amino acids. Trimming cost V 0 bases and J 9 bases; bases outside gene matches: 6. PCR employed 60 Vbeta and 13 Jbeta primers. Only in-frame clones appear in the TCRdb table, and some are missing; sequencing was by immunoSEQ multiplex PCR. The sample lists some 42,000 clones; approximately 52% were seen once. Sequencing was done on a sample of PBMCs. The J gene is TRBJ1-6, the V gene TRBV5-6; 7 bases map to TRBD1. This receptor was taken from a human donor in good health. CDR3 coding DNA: TGTGCCAGCAGCTTGGCCACAGGGGTAGGTTCACCCCTCCACTTT. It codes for CASSLATGVGSPLHF.